This T cell receptor (beta chain) was observed in a study of blood T cell repertoires in COVID-19. Across the study: The study counted Cohort 3 donors as recovered given two negative PCRs, clearance, or symptom resolution. Acute and convalescent COVID-19 samples came from the United States, Italy and Spain.

TCRdb's table, derived via immunoSEQ multiplex PCR, lists solely in-frame clones and lacks some. The table lists hundreds of thousands of clones, around 87% of them singletons. The CDR3 runs to 17 residues. Germline CDR1 MNHNS, CDR2 SASEGT. The J segment lost 5 bases and the V segment lost 3 bases, leaving 16 bases of the junction unmatched. The sample consisted of PBMCs or T cells enriched from blood (not recorded which). The chain links TRBV6-1 to TRBJ2-7; TRBD2 matches at 7 bases. This TCR was sampled from a man between 35 and 55 years old in a cohort exposed to, infected with or recovered from COVID-19 (not recorded which). The CDR3, as DNA: TGTGCCAGCAGTGACGTCGTCCGCGGGAGTCTGAGGAACGAGCAGTACTTC. It yields the protein CASSDVVRGSLRNEQYF.